The 9 T cell receptor beta chains reported below all come from one sample, sequenced in a study of blood T cell repertoires in COVID-19 (TCRdb year 2020). The library was built by means of the immunoSEQ multiplex PCR assay. TCRdb re-hosts the immuneACCESS table, in-frame sequences only. Its copies lack some clones; in the studies checked, an unresolved V gene accounts for under half of them, and the cause for the rest is not known. The sample profile shows approximately 89,000 clones; roughly 80% of them were found once. Of the sample, less than 60% is held by the ten largest clones. The source material was peripheral blood. These receptors all stem from a human donor in a cohort sampled during active COVID-19.

This sequence joins TRBV7-2 and TRBJ2-1, with 8 bases that match TRBD2. After removal of 1 base from V and 15 bases from J, the junction contained 8 bases not matched to a gene. CDR3 size: 13 residues. From germline, CDR1 is SGHTA and CDR2 FQGNSA. The CDR3 spells CASSLGTRRGAFF. The CDR3 region has the DNA TGTGCCAGCAGCTTAGGGACGCGGCGGGGGGCGTTCTTC.

This chain links TRBV28 with TRBJ1-3; D ambiguous. The V and J ends lost 2 bases and 0 bases respectively, with 11 bases between them. The CDR3 consists of 16 residues. Germline-derived CDR1 and CDR2 are MDHEN and SYDVKM. This CDR3 reads CASSLDFPPSGNTIYF. DNA for the CDR3: TGTGCCAGCAGTTTAGACTTCCCGCCCTCTGGAAACACCATATATTTT. Drawing the rest from reference TRBV28 and TRBJ1-3, the complete variable domain is DVKVTQSSRYLVKRTGEKVFLECVQDMDHENMFWYRQDPGLGLRLIYFSYDVKMKEKGDIPEGYSVSREKKERFSLILESASTNQTSMYLCASSLDFPPSGNTIYFGEGSWLTVV.

In DNA, the CDR3 is TGTGCCAGCAACGGACACATTAACACCGGGGAGCTGTTTTTT. Residues: CASNGHINTGELFF. This chain links TRBV9 with TRBJ2-2; D perhaps matches TRBD1 (5 bases). The V gene lost 6 bases and the J gene lost 2 bases, with 11 bases spanning the gap. The germline CDR1 and CDR2 sequences are SGDLS and YYNGEE. There are 14 residues in the CDR3.

The J gene is TRBJ2-2, the V gene TRBV29-1; 10 bases match TRBD1. CDR1 SQVTM and CDR2 ANQGSEA come from the germline V gene. CDR3 length: 14 amino acids. The trim removed 4 bases at V and 6 bases at J, leaving 5 bases unmatched. The CDR3 sequence: CSVGRTGGAGELFF. As DNA, the CDR3 is TGCAGCGTTGGACGGACAGGGGGGGCCGGGGAGCTGTTTTTT.

This rearrangement joins TRBV28 to TRBJ2-3; 10 bases are shared with TRBD1. The CDR3 spans 17 residues. Trimming at V came to 3 bases and at J to 3 bases, leaving 9 bases not matched to a gene. Germline V gene data show CDR1 as MDHEN and CDR2 as SYDVKM. The CDR3: CASSFTWGQGLTDTQYF. The CDR3 bases are TGTGCCAGCAGTTTCACGTGGGGACAGGGGCTTACAGATACGCAGTATTTT.

J is TRBJ2-7 and V is TRBV15; TRBD1 matches 7 bases. CDR1 and CDR2 from the germline V gene are LNHNV and YYDKDF (reference sequence). The CDR3 contains 14 residues. With 0 bases clipped from V and 7 bases from J, the junction kept 6 bases outside the gene matches. The DNA for the CDR3 is TGTGCCACCAGCAGAGATGTAGGGGGCTATGAGCAGTACTTC. Its protein product is CATSRDVGGYEQYF.

V and J are TRBV27 and TRBJ1-4; no firm D call. Trimming removed 3 bases at V and 0 bases at J, with 5 bases between. The germline V gene has CDR1 MNHEY and CDR2 SMNVEV (reference sequence). CDR3 length: 14 residues. DNA for the CDR3: TGTGCCAGCAGTTTGAGAACAACTAATGAAAAACTGTTTTTT. Amino acid sequence: CASSLRTTNEKLFF. The full variable domain, in which reference TRBV27 and TRBJ1-4 provide the parts outside the CDR3, is EAQVTQNPRYLITVTGKKLTVTCSQNMNHEYMSWYRQDPGLGLRQIYYSMNVEVTDKGDVPEGYKVSRKEKRNFPLILESPSPNQTSLYFCASSLRTTNEKLFFGSGTQLSVL.

V gene TRBV6-5 combines with J gene TRBJ2-7, with D unclear. From germline, CDR1 is MNHEY and CDR2 SVGAGI. The V end was cut by 6 bases, the J end by 1 base, with 10 bases between. CDR3 length equals 13 residues. The CDR3 DNA reads TGTGCCAGCAGCCCCGCCGGGTCCTACGAGCAGTACTTC. It yields the protein CASSPAGSYEQYF.

This clone was seen a handful of times. The V and J genes are TRBV28 and TRBJ2-7, with 11 positions matching TRBD1. V dropped 6 bases and J dropped 3; count of bases not matched to a gene: 7. This CDR3 is 15 amino acids long. CDR1 and CDR2 (germline): MDHEN, SYDVKM. The DNA for the CDR3 is TGTGCCAGCAGCTCTTGGGGGACAGGGGGCTACGAGCAGTACTTC. Translating it yields CASSSWGTGGYEQYF.